The following is a T cell receptor (beta chain) sequence with its context. Profiling relied on immunoSEQ multiplex PCR, and the TCRdb table lists in-frame clones only, not all of them. This sample has roughly 500,000 clones; 88% occur once, and the top ten carry less than 2%. These data originate in a study of blood T cell repertoires in COVID-19. Study in general: Sites in the United States, Italy and Spain provided acute and convalescent COVID-19 samples. From T cells, B-cell-depleted T cells, or PBMCs came the material, which was cDNA or gDNA.

The sequence derives from a woman aged 40 to 50 who had recovered from COVID-19. The sample was PBMCs or T cells enriched from blood (not recorded which).

CDR3 nucleotide sequence: TGTGCCAGCAGCCCTGCGGATTTAGCGGGGCAGTATTTT. It translates to CASSPADLAGQYF. J is TRBJ2-3 and V is TRBV5-4; TRBD2 matches at 7 bases. V shed 4 bases, J shed 11 bases, and the junction held 10 bases outside the gene matches. Germline CDR1 and CDR2: SGHNT and YYREEE (reference sequence). CDR3 size: 13 residues.